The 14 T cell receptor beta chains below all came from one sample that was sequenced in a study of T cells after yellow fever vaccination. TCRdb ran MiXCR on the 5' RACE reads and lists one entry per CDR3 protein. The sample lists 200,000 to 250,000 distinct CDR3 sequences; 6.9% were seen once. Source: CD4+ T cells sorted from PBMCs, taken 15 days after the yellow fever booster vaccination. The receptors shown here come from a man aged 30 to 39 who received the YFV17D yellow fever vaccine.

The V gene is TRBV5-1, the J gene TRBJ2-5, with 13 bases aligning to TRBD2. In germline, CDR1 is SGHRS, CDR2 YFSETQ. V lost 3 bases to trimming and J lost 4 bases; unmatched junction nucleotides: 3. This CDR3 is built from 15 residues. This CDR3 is CASSSTSGGRETQYF. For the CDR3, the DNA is TGCGCCAGCAGCTCGACTAGCGGGGGGCGAGAGACCCAGTACTTC.

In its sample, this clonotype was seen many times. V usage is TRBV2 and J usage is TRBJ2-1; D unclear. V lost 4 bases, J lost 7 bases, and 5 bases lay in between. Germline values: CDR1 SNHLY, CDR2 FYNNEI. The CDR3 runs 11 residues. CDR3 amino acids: CASSGLNEQFF. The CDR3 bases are TGTGCCAGCAGTGGGTTAAATGAGCAGTTCTTC.

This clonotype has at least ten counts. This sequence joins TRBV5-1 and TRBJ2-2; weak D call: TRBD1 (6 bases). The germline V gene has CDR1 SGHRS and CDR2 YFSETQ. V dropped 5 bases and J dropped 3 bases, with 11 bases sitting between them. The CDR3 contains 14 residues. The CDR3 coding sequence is TGCGCCAGCAGGGAACAGGGTCACACCGGGGAGCTGTTTTTT. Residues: CASREQGHTGELFF.

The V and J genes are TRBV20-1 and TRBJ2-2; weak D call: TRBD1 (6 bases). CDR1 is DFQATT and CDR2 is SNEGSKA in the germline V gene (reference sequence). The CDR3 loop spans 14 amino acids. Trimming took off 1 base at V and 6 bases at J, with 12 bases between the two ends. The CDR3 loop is CSARVQGPAGELFF. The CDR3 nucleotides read TGCAGTGCTAGAGTACAGGGTCCCGCCGGGGAGCTGTTTTTT.

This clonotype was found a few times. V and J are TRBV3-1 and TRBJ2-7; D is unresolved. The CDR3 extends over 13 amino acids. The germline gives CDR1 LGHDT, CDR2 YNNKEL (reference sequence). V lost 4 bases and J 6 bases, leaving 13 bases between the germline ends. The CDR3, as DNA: TGTGCCAGCAGCCCAGACCCCGCCTCCGAGCAGTACTTC. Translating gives CASSPDPASEQYF.

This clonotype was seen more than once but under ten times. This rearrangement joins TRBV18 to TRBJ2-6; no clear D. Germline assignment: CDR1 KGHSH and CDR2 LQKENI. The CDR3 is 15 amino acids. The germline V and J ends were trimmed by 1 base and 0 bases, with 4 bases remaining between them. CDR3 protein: CASSPQVSGANVLTF. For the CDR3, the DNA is TGTGCCAGCTCACCACAGGTCTCTGGGGCCAACGTCCTGACTTTC.

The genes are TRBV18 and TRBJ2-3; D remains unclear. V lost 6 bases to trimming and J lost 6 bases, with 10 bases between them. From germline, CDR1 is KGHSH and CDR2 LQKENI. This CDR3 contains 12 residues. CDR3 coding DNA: TGTGCCAGCTCTACACCCAGGGATACGCAGTATTTT. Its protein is CASSTPRDTQYF.

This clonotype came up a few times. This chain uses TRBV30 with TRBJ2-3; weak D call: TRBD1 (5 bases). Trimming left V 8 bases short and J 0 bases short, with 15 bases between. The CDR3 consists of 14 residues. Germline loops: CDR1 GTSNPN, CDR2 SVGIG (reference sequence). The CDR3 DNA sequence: TGTGCCACCCGACAGCAACGGAGCACAGATACGCAGTATTTT. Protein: CATRQQRSTDTQYF.

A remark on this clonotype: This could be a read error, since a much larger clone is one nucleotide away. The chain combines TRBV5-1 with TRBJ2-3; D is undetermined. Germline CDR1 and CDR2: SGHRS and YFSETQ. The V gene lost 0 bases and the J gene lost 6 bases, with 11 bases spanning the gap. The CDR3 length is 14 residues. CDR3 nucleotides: TGCGCCAGCAGCTTGGCGGACGGGTGGGATACGCAGTATTTT. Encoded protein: CASSLADGWDTQYF.

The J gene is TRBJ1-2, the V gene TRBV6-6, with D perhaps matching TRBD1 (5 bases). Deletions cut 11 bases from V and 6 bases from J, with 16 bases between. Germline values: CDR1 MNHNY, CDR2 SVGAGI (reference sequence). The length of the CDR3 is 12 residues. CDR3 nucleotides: TGTGCCGGTCAGGACAAGAACCATGGCTACACCTTC. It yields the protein CAGQDKNHGYTF.

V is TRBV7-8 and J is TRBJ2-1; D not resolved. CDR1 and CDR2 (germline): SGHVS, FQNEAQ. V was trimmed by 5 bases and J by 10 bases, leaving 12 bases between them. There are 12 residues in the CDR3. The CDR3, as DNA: TGTGCCAGCAGCCCCGCGCGCGGCGAGCAGTTCTTC. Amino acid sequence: CASSPARGEQFF.

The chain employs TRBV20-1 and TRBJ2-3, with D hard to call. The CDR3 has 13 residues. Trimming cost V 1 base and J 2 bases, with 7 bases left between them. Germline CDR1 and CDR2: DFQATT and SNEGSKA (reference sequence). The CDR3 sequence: CSARVVNTDTQYF. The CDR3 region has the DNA TGCAGTGCTAGAGTGGTGAACACAGATACGCAGTATTTT.

The DNA of the CDR3 is TGCAGTGCTAGGCAGGGCAGGCCCTACGCTGAAGCTTTCTTT. Protein product: CSARQGRPYAEAFF. The J gene is TRBJ1-1, the V gene TRBV20-1; the D gene is possibly TRBD1 (5 bases). This CDR3 contains 14 residues. In germline, CDR1 is DFQATT, CDR2 SNEGSKA (reference sequence). V dropped 3 bases and J dropped 6 bases, with 17 bases sitting between them.

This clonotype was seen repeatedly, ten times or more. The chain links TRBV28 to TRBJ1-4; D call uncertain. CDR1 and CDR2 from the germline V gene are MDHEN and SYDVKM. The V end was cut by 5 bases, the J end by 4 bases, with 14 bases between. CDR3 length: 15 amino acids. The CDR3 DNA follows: TGTGCCAGCAGTCCCCTCGCAGGCTTTAATGAAAAACTGTTTTTT. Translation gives CASSPLAGFNEKLFF.